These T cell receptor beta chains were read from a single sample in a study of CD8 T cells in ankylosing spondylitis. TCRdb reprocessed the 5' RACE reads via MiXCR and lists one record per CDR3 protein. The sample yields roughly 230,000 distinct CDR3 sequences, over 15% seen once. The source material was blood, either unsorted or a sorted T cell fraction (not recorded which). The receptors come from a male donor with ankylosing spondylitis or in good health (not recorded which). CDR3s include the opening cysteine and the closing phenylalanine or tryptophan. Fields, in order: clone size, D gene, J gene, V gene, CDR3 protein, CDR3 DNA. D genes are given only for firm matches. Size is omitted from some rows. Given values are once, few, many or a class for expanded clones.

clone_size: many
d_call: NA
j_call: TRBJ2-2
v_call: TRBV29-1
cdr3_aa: CSVGDTGELFF
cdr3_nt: TGCAGCGTTGGGGACACCGGGGAGCTGTTTTTT

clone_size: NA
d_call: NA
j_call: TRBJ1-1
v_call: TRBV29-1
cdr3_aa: CSVGGGNTEAFF
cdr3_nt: TGCAGCGTTGGGGGTGGGAACACTGAAGCTTTCTTT

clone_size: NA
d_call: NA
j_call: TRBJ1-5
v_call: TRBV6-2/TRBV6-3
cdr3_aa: CASTRVGAGNQPQHF
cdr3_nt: TGTGCCAGCACCCGAGTAGGTGCTGGCAATCAGCCCCAGCATTTT

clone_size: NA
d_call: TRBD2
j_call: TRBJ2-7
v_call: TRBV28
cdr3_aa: CASSRAGGYEQYF
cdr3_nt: TGTGCCAGCAGCCGAGCGGGAGGCTACGAGCAGTACTTC

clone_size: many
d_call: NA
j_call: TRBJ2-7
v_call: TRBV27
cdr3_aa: CASRYRGEQYF
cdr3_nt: TGTGCCAGCAGGTACCGGGGGGAGCAGTACTTC

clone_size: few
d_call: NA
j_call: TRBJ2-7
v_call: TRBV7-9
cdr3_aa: CASSFGEANEQYF
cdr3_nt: TGTGCCAGCAGCTTTGGGGAGGCAAACGAGCAGTACTTC

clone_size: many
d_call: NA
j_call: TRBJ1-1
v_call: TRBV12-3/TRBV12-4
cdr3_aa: CASSPLRGNTEAFF
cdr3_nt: TGTGCCAGCAGCCCATTAAGAGGGAACACTGAAGCTTTCTTT

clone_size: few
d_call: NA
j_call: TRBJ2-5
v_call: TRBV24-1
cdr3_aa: CATSDLQQGGETQYF
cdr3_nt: TGTGCCACCAGTGATTTGCAGCAGGGGGGTGAGACCCAGTACTTC

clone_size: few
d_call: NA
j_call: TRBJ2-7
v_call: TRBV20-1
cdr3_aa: CSAQTPGHLSYEQYF
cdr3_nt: TGCAGTGCTCAAACCCCGGGACACCTGTCCTACGAGCAGTACTTC

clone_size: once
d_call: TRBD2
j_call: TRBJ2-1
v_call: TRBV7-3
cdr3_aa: CASSFFGGRAGPYNEQFF
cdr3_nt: TGTGCCAGCAGCTTTTTCGGCGGGAGGGCCGGGCCCTACAATGAGCAGTTCTTC

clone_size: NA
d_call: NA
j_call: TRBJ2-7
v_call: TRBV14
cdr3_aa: CASSQDMASSYEQYF
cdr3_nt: TGTGCCAGCAGCCAAGATATGGCCAGCTCCTACGAGCAGTACTTC

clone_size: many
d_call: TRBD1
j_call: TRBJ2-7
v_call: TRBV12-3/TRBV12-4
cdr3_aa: CASSLTPTGTEQYF
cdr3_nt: TGTGCCAGCAGTTTAACCCCGACAGGGACCGAGCAGTACTTC

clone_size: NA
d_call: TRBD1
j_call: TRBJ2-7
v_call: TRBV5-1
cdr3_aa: CASSPIWTGYEQYF
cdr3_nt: TGCGCCAGCAGCCCTATATGGACAGGATACGAGCAGTACTTC

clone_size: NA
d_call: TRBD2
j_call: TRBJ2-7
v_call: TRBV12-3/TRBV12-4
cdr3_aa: CASSPTSGRAGEQYF
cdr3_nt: TGTGCCAGCAGCCCAACTAGCGGGAGGGCCGGAGAGCAGTACTTC

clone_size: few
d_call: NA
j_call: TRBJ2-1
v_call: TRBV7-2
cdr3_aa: CASSFNSLYNEQFF
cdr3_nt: TGTGCCAGCAGCTTCAATAGCCTTTACAATGAGCAGTTCTTC

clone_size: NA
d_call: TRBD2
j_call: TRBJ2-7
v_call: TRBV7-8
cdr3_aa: CASTKPGTSGNSYEQYF
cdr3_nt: TGTGCCAGCACAAAGCCCGGGACTAGCGGGAACTCCTACGAGCAGTACTTC

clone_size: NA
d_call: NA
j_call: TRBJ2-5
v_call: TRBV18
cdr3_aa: CASSPEAARETQYF
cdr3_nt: TGTGCCAGCTCACCAGAGGCGGCCCGGGAGACCCAGTACTTC

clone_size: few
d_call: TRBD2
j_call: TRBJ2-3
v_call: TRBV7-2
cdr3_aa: CASATPRLAGNTDTQYF
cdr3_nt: TGTGCCAGTGCGACGCCAAGACTAGCGGGAAACACAGATACGCAGTATTTT

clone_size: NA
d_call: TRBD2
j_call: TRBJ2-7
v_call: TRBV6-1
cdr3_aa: CASIYGLAGTREQYF
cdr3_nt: TGTGCCAGCATCTACGGGCTAGCGGGGACGAGAGAGCAGTACTTC

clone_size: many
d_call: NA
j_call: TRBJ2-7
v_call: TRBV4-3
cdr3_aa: CASSLDWGLGEQYF
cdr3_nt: TGCGCCAGCAGCCTAGATTGGGGTCTAGGGGAGCAGTACTTC

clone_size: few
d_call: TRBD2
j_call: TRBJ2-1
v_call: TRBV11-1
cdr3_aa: CASSLGTSELNEQFF
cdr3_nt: TGTGCCAGCAGCTTAGGGACTAGCGAGCTCAATGAGCAGTTCTTC

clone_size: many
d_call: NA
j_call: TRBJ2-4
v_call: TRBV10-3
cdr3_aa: CAISESALTEGDRRGIQYF
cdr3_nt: TGTGCCATCAGTGAGTCGGCCCTCACCGAGGGGGACCGGCGGGGCATTCAGTACTTC

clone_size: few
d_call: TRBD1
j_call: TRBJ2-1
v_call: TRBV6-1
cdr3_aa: CASSEGTDHSEQFF
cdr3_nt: TGTGCCAGCAGTGAGGGGACAGACCATTCGGAGCAGTTCTTC

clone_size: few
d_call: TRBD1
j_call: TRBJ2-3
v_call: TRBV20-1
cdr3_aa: CSAPGVPGQDFTDTQYF
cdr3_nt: TGCAGTGCGCCCGGGGTCCCGGGACAGGATTTCACAGATACGCAGTATTTT

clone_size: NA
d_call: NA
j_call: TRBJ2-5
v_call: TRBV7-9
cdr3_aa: CASSSIRDAGLETQYF
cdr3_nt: TGTGCCAGCAGCTCTATACGCGATGCAGGGTTGGAGACCCAGTACTTC

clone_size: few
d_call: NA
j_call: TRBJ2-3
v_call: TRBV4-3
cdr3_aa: CASSQLRVGTDTQYF
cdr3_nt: TGCGCCAGCAGCCAACTCAGGGTCGGCACAGATACGCAGTATTTT

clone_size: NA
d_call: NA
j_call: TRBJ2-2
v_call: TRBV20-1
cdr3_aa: CSAFARNTGELFF
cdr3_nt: TGCAGTGCATTCGCCCGGAACACCGGGGAGCTGTTTTTT

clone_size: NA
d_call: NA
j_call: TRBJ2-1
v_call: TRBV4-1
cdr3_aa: CASSQDRTGVDNEQFF
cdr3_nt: TGCGCCAGCAGCCAAGATAGGACGGGAGTGGACAATGAGCAGTTCTTC

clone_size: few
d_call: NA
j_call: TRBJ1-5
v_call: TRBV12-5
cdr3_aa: CASGPSDF
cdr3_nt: TGTGCTAGTGGTCCCAGCGATTTT

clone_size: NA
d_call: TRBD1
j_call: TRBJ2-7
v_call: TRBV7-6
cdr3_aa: CASSTPGTGSYEQYF
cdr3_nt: TGTGCCAGCAGCACTCCCGGGACAGGTTCCTACGAGCAGTACTTC

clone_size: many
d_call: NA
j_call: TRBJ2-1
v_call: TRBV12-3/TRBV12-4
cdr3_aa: CASSPSVQGNEQFF
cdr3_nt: TGTGCCAGCAGTCCCTCCGTTCAGGGAAATGAGCAGTTCTTC

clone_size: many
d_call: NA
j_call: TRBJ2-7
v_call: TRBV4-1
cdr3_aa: CASSPDVRIEQYF
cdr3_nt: TGCGCCAGCAGCCCGGATGTACGAATCGAGCAGTACTTC

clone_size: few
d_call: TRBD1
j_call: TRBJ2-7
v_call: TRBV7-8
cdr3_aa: CASSPLGGQGIAYEQYF
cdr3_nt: TGTGCCAGCAGCCCTCTCGGGGGACAGGGTATCGCCTACGAGCAGTACTTC

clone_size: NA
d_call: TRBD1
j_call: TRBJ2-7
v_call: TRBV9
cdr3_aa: CASSDGQGKSYEQYF
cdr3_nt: TGTGCCAGCAGCGATGGACAGGGGAAGTCCTACGAGCAGTACTTC

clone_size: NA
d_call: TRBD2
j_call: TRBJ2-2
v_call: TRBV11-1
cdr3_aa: CASSPWPGLARNTGELFF
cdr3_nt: TGTGCCAGCAGCCCATGGCCCGGACTAGCGCGAAACACCGGGGAGCTGTTTTTT

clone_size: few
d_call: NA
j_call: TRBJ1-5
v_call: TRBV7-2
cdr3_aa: CASSLEETANQPQHF
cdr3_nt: TGTGCCAGCAGTTTAGAAGAGACAGCGAATCAGCCCCAGCATTTT

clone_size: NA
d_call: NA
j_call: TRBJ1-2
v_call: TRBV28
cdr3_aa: CASSFGEGDNYGYTF
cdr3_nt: TGTGCCAGCAGTTTTGGTGAGGGGGACAACTATGGCTACACCTTC

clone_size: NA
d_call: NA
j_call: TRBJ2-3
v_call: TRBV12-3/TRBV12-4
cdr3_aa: CASSPSGDSTDTQYF
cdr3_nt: TGTGCCAGCAGTCCGTCCGGGGATTCCACAGATACGCAGTATTTT

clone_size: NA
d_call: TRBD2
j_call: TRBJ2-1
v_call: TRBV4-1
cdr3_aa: CASSHLAGSGEQFF
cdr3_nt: TGCGCCAGCAGCCATCTAGCGGGATCTGGTGAGCAGTTCTTC

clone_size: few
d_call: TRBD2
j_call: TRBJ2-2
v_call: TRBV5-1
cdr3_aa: CASSSLAGTNTGELFF
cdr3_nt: TGCGCCAGCAGCTCACTAGCGGGCACGAACACCGGGGAGCTGTTTTTT

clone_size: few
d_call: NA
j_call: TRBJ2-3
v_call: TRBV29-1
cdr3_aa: CSVVGGMSTDTQYF
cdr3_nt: TGCAGCGTTGTCGGGGGTATGAGCACAGATACGCAGTATTTT

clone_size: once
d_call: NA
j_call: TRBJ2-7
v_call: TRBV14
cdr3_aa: CASSQDHATSSYEQYF
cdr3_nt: TGTGCCAGCAGCCAAGATCACGCGACAAGCTCCTACGAGCAGTACTTC

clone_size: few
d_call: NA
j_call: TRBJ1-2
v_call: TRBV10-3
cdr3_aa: CAISQPDSSNYGYTF
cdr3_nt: TGTGCCATCAGCCAGCCGGACAGCTCTAACTATGGCTACACCTTC